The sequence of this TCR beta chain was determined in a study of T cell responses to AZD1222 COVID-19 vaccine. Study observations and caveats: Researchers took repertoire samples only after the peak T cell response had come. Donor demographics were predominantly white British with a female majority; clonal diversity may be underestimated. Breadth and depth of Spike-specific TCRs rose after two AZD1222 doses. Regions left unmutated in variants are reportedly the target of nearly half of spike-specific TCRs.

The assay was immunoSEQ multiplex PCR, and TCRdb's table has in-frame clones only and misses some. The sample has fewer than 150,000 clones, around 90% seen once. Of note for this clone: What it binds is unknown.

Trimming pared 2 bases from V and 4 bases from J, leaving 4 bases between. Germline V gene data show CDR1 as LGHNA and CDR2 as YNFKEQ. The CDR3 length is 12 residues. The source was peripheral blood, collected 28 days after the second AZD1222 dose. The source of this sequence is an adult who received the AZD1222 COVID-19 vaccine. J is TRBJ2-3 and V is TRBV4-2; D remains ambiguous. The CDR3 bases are TGTGCCAGCAGCCAATCGGCAGATACGCAGTATTTT. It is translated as CASSQSADTQYF.